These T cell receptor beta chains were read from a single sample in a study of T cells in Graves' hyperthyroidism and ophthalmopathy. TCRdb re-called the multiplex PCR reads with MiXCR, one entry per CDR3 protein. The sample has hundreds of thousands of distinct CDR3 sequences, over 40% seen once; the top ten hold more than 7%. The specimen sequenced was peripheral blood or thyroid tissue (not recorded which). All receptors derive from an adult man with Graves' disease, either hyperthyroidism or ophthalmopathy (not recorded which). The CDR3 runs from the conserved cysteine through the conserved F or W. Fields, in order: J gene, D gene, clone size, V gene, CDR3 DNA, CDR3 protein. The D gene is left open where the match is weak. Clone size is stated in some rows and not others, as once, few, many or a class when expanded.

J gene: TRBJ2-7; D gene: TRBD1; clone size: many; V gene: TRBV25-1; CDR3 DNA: TGTGCCAGCAGTGATGGGTCCGACAGGGGTTTCCACGAGCAGTACTTC; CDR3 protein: CASSDGSDRGFHEQYF
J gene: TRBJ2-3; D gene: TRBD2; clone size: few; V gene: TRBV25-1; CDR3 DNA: TGTGCCAGCGGCCGGGCTAGCGGGGAACCATTCACAGATACGCAGTATTTT; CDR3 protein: CASGRASGEPFTDTQYF
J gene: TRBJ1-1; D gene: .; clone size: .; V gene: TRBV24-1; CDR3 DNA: TGTGCCACCAGTGATTTGGCATTTTTGGGGGGGGCTAACCAAGCTTTCTTT; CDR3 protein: CATSDLAFLGGANQAFF
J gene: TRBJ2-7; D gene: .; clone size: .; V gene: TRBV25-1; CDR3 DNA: TGTGCCAGCAGTGGGGGGACTGAACGGGACAGCCGCACCTACGAGCAGTACTTC; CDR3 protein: CASSGGTERDSRTYEQYF
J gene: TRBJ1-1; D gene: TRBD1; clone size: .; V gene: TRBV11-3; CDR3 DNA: TGTGCCAGCAGCTTGGACAGGGGTTGGGTCACTGAAGCTTTCTTT; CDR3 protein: CASSLDRGWVTEAFF
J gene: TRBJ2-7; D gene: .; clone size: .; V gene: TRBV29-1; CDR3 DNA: TGCAGCGGGAGGGTCGAGCAGTACTTC; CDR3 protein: CSGRVEQYF
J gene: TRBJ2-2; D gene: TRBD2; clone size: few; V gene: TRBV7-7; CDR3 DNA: TGTGCTAGCAGCTTACGAGGGAGGGTCGGAAGGGCCGGGGAGCTGTTTTTT; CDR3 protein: CASSLRGRVGRAGELFF
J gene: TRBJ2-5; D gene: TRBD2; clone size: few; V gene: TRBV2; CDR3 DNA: TGTGCCAGCAGCGGTAGCGGGGGGGCCCAAGAGACCCAGTACTTC; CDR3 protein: CASSGSGGAQETQYF
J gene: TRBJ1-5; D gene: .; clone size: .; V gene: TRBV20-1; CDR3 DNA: TGCAGTGCTAGGGGGGGGATTCATCAGCCCCAGCATTTT; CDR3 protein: CSARGGIHQPQHF
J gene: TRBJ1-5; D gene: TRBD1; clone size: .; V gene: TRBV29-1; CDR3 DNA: TGCAGCCTGGACAGGGATGATTATAGCAATCAGCCCCAGCATTTT; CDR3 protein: CSLDRDDYSNQPQHF
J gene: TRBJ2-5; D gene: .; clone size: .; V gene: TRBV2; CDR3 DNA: TGTGCCAGCGGCCTAGGGCCCCCAGCGGATACGCAGTACTTC; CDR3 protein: CASGLGPPADTQYF
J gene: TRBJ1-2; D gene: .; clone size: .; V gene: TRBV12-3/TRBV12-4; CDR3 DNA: TGTGCCAGCAGTGAAGCGGGGCTTCTTAACTATGGCTACACCTTC; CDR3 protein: CASSEAGLLNYGYTF
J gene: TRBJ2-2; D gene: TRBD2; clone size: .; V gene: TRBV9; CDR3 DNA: TGTGCCAGCAGCGTAGTTCCGGGCGGGAGGGCCTACACCGGGGAGCTGTTTTTT; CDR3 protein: CASSVVPGGRAYTGELFF
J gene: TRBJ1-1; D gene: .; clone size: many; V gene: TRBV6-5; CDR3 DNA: TGTGCCAGCAGCAGGGCTGAAGCTTTCTTT; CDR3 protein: CASSRAEAFF
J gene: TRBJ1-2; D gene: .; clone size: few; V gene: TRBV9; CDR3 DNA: TGTGCCAGCAGCTCCAGCGGGGATAGCGCCTATGGCTACACCTTC; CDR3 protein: CASSSSGDSAYGYTF
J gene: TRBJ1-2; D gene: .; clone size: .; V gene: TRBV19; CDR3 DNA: TGTGCCAGTAAACGGGGGGCTCTCTATGGCTACACCTTC; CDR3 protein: CASKRGALYGYTF